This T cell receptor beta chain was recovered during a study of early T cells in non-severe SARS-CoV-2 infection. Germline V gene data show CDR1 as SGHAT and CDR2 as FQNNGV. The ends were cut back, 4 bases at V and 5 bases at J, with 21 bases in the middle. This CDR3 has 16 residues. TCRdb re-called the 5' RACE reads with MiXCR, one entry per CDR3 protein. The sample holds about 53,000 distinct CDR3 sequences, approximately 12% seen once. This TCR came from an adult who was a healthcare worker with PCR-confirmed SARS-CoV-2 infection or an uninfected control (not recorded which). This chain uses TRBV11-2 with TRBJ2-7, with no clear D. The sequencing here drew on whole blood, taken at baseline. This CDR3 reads CASSYPAGRFADEQYF. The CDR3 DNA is TGTGCCAGCAGCTACCCCGCAGGACGGTTCGCGGACGAGCAGTACTTC.